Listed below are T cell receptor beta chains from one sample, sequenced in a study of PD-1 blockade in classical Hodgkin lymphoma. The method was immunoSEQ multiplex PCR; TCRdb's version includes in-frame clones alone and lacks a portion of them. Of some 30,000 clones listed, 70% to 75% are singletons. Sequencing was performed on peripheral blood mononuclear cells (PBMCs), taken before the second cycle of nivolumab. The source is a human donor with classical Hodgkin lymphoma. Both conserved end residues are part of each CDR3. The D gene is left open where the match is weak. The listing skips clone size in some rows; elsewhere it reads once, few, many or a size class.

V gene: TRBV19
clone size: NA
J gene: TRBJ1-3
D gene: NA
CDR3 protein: CASSTPENTIYF
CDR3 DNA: TGTGCCAGTAGTACCCCGGAAAACACCATATATTTT

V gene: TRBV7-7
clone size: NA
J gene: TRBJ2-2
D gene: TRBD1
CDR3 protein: CASSLAQGATGELFF
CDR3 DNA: TGTGCTAGCAGCTTAGCACAGGGGGCCACCGGGGAGCTGTTTTTT

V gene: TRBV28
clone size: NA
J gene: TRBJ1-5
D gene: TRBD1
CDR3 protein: CASSRDRGHSNQPQHF
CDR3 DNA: TGTGCCAGTTCCCGGGACAGGGGGCATAGCAATCAGCCCCAGCATTTT

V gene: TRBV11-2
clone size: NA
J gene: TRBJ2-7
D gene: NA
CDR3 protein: CASRLRGGEQYF
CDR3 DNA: TGTGCCAGCAGACTTAGGGGGGGCGAGCAGTACTTC

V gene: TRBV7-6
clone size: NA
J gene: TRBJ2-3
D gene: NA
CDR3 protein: CASSPTGGGTDTQYF
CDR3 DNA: TGTGCCAGCAGCCCTACGGGGGGCGGCACAGATACGCAGTATTTT

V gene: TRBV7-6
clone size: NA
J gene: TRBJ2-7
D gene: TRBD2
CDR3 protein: CASSLELAAHYEQYF
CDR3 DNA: TGTGCCAGCAGCTTAGAGCTAGCGGCCCACTACGAGCAGTACTTC

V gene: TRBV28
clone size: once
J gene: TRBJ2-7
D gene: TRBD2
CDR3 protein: CASSLYPGGVLYEQYF
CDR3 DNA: TGTGCCAGCAGTTTATACCCGGGGGGAGTACTGTACGAGCAGTACTTC

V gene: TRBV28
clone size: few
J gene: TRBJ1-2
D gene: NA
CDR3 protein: CASSSTRQVSDLGGYTF
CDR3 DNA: TGTGCCAGCAGTTCTACGAGACAGGTATCGGATCTAGGTGGCTACACCTTC

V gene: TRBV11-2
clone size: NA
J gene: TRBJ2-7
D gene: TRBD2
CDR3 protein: CASSLGLAGYEQYF
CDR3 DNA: TGTGCCAGCAGCTTGGGACTAGCGGGTTACGAGCAGTACTTC

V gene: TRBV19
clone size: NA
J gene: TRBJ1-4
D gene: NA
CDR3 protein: CASSIVSQGEKLFF
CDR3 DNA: TGTGCCAGTAGTATCGTTAGTCAAGGTGAAAAACTGTTTTTT

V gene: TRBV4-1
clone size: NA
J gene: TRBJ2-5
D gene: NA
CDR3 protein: CASSPGLKTQYF
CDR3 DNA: TGCGCCAGCAGCCCGGGGCTGAAGACCCAGTACTTC

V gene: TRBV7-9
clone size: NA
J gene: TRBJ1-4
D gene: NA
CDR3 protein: CASSPQTVGLFF
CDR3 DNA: TGTGCCAGCAGCCCCCAGACTGTTGGACTGTTTTTT

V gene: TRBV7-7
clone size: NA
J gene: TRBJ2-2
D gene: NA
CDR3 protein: CASAEGIWTGELFF
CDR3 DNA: TGTGCTAGCGCGGAGGGAATATGGACCGGGGAGCTATTTTTT

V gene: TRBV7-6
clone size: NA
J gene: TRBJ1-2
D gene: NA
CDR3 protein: CASSLGTSYGYTF
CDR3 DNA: TGTGCCAGCAGCTTGGGGACCTCCTATGGCTACACCTTC

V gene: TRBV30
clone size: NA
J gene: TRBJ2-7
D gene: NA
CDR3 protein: CAWSVEGGLGYFYEQYF
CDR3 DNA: TGTGCCTGGAGTGTTGAGGGGGGACTGGGGTATTTCTACGAGCAGTACTTC

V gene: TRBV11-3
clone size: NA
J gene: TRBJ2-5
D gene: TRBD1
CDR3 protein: CASSVGTEETQYF
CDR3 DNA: TGTGCCAGCAGCGTAGGGACAGAAGAGACCCAGTACTTC

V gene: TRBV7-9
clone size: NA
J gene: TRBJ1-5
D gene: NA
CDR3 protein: CASSLGNSNQPQHF
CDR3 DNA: TGTGCCAGCAGCTTAGGGAATAGCAATCAGCCCCAGCATTTT

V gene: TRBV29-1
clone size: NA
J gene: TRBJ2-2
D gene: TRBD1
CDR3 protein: CSVASQGAQVGELFF
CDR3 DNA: TGCAGCGTGGCGAGTCAGGGGGCTCAAGTCGGGGAGCTGTTTTTT

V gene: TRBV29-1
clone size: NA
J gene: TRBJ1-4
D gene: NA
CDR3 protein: CSVSAARGGTNEKLFF
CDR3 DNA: TGCAGCGTTTCGGCCGCCAGGGGTGGAACTAATGAAAAACTGTTTTTT

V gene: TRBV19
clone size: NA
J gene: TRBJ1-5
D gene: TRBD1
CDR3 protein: CASSIGGTGRIQPQHF
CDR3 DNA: TGTGCCAGTAGTATTGGTGGGACAGGGAGGATTCAGCCCCAGCATTTT

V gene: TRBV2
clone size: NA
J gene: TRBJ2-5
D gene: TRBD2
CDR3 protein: CASTQRGSLETQYF
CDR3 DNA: TGTGCCAGCACCCAGCGGGGGAGTTTAGAGACCCAGTACTTC

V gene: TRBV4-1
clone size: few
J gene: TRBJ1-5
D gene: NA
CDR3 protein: CASSQEGAGVNQPQHF
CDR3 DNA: TGCGCCAGCAGCCAAGAAGGAGCAGGGGTTAATCAGCCCCAGCATTTT

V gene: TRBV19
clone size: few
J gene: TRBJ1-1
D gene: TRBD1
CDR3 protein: CASIPGQGAFTEAFF
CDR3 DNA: TGTGCCAGCATTCCGGGACAGGGGGCGTTCACTGAAGCTTTCTTT

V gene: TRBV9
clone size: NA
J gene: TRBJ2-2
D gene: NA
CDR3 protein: CASSVVEGGELFF
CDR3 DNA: TGTGCCAGCAGCGTAGTTGAGGGCGGGGAGCTGTTTTTT

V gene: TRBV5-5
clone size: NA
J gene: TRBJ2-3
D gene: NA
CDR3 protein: CASSLDTQYF
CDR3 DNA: TGTGCCAGCAGCTTGGATACGCAGTATTTT

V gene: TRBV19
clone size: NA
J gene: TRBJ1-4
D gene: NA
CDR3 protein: CASSKDGVMVREKLFF
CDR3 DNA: TGTGCCAGTAGCAAGGACGGGGTTATGGTCCGTGAAAAACTGTTTTTT

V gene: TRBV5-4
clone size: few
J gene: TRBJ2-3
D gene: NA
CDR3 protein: CASSLSAGETDTQYF
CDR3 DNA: TGTGCCAGCAGCTTGTCGGCAGGGGAAACAGATACGCAGTATTTT

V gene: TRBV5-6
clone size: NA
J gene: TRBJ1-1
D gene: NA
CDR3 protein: CASSLAGGDTEAFF
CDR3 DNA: TGTGCCAGCAGCTTGGCCGGAGGTGACACTGAAGCTTTCTTT

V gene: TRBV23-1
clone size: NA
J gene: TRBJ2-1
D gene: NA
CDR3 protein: CASRTRGYNEQFF
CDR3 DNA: TGCGCCAGCAGGACTAGGGGATACAATGAGCAGTTCTTC

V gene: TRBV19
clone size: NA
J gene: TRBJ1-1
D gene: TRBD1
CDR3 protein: CASRTGGKAFF
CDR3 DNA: TGTGCCAGCCGCACAGGGGGTAAAGCTTTCTTT

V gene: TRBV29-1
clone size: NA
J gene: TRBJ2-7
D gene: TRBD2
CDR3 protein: CSAGLAGGYEQYF
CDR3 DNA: TGCAGCGCAGGACTAGCGGGGGGATACGAGCAGTACTTC

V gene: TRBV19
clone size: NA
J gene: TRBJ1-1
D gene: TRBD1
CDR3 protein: CASSGGGDTEAFF
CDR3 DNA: TGTGCCAGTAGTGGAGGGGGCGACACTGAAGCTTTCTTT

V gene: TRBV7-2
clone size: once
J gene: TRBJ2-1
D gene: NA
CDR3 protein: CASSFQGLSPNEQFF
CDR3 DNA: TGTGCCAGCAGCTTCCAGGGACTTTCCCCCAATGAGCAGTTCTTC

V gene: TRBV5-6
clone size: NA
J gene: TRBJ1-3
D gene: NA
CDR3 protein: CASSYAGGNTIYF
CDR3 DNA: TGTGCCAGCAGCTATGCTGGCGGAAACACCATATATTTT

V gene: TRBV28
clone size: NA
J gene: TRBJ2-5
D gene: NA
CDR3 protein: CASRTDWRFQETQYF
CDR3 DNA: TGTGCCAGCAGGACCGACTGGCGGTTCCAAGAGACCCAGTACTTC

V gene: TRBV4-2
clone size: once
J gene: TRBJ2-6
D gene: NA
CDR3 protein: CASSPRDSGANVLTF
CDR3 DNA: TGTGCCAGCAGCCCTCGGGACTCTGGGGCCAACGTCCTGACTTTC

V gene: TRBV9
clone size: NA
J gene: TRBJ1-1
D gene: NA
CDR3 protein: CASSGVGQKNTEAFF
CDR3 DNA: TGTGCCAGCAGCGGGGTAGGACAGAAGAACACTGAAGCTTTCTTT

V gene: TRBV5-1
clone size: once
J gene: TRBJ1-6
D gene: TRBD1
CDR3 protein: CASSLVASTGGTGSPLHF
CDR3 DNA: TGCGCCAGCAGCTTGGTCGCTTCGACAGGGGGCACGGGTTCACCCCTCCACTTT

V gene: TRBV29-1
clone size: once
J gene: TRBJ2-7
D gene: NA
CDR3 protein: CSVELASEQYF
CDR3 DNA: TGCAGCGTTGAACTTGCTTCCGAGCAGTACTTC

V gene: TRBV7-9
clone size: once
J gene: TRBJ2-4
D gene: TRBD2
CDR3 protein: CASSSGTSGGGIQYF
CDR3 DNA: TGTGCCAGCAGCTCCGGGACTAGCGGGGGAGGCATTCAGTACTTC

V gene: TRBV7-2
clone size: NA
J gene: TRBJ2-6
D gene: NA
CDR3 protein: CASSRRGAGANVLTF
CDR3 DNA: TGTGCCAGCAGCCGCAGGGGGGCTGGGGCCAACGTCCTGACTTTC

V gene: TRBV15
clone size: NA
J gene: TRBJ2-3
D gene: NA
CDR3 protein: CATSRVTDTQYF
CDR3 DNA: TGTGCCACCAGCAGAGTTACAGATACGCAGTATTTT

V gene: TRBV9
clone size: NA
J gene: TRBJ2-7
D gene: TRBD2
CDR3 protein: CASWGFAGGPYEQYF
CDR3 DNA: TGTGCCAGCTGGGGCTTCGCGGGGGGGCCCTACGAGCAGTACTTC

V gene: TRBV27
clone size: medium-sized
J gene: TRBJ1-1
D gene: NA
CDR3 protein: CASSLTRTMNTEAFF
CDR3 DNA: TGTGCCAGCAGTTTAACACGAACAATGAACACTGAAGCTTTCTTT

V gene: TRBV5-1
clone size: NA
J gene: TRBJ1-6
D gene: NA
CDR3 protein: CASTAEGKKNSPLHF
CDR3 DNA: TGCGCCAGCACCGCCGAGGGTAAGAAGAATTCACCCCTCCACTTT

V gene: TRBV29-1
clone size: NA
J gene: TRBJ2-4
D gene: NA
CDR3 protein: CSVGPGSGIQYF
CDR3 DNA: TGCAGCGTTGGACCCGGAAGCGGGATTCAGTACTTC

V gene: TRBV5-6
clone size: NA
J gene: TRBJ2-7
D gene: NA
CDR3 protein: CASSPGQNYEQYF
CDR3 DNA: TGTGCCAGCAGCCCTGGACAGAACTACGAGCAGTACTTC

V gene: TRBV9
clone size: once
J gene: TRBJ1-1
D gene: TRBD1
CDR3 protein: CASSVQTGGVTEAFF
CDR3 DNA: TGTGCCAGCAGCGTACAGACAGGGGGTGTCACTGAAGCTTTCTTT

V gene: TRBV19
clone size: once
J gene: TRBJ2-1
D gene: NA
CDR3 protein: CASSIYGRGNNNEQFF
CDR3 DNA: TGTGCCAGTAGTATATACGGGAGAGGAAACAACAATGAGCAGTTCTTC

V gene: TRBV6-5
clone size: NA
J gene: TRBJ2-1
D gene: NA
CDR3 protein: CASEDEYNEQFF
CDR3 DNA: TGTGCCAGCGAGGACGAGTACAATGAGCAGTTCTTC

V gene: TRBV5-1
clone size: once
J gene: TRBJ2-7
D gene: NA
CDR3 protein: CASSLAGNEQYF
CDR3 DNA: TGCGCCAGCAGCTTGGCAGGTAACGAGCAGTACTTC

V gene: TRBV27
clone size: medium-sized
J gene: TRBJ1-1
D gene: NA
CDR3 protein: CASSFGVVGTEAFF
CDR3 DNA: TGTGCCAGCAGTTTTGGCGTTGTCGGCACTGAAGCTTTCTTT

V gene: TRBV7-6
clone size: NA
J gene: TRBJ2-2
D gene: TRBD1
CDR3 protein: CASSLPRTGGTGELFF
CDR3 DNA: TGTGCCAGCAGCTTACCCAGGACAGGGGGCACCGGGGAGCTGTTTTTT

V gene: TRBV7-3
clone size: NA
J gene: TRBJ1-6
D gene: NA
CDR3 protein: CASSLGGGPPLHF
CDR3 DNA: TGTGCCAGCAGCTTGGGGGGAGGGCCACCCCTCCACTTT

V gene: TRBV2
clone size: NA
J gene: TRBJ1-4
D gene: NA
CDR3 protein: CASQPMEGEKLFF
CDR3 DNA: TGTGCCAGCCAACCCATGGAGGGTGAAAAACTGTTTTTT

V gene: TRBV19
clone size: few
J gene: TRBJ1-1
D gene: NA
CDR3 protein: CASSQRGNTEAFF
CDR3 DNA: TGTGCCAGTAGTCAGCGGGGGAACACTGAAGCTTTCTTT

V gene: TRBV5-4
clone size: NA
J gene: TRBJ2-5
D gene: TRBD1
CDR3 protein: CASSLERTGGSETQYF
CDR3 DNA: TGTGCCAGCAGCTTGGAGAGGACAGGGGGCTCGGAGACCCAGTACTTC

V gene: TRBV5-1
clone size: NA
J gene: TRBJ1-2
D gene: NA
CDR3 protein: CASSLGLDGYTF
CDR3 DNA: TGCGCCAGCAGCTTAGGGTTAGATGGCTACACCTTC